This TCR beta chain was sequenced in a study of T cell repertoires in cytomegalovirus infection. In this sample, this clonotype turned up a few times. TCRdb itself ran the reads through MiXCR, one entry per CDR3 protein. The sample consists of 310,000 or so distinct CDR3 sequences, about 9.2% of them appearing once. Germline CDR1 reads PRHDT; CDR2 reads FYEKMQ (reference sequence). This CDR3 has 14 residues. J was trimmed by 10 bases and V by 5 bases; bases with no gene match: 5. The receptor was derived from a human donor in good health (CMV status not recorded). Some clones in this sample may be carry-over from other donors' samples. The chain recombines TRBV13 with TRBJ1-6, with 10 bases matching TRBD1. The sequenced sample was PBMCs. As DNA, the CDR3 is TGTGCCAGCAGCCGACAGGGGGCAAGGTCACCCCTCCACTTT. Translation gives CASSRQGARSPLHF.